This TCR beta chain was recovered during a study of T cell responses to AZD1222 COVID-19 vaccine. General study results and limits: Compared with day 0, the breadth and depth of the Spike-specific TCR repertoire rose significantly after two doses of AZD1222.

The CDR3 length is 16 residues. V was cut by 5 bases and J by 3 bases, with 19 bases left in between. CDR1 and CDR2 (germline): SEHNR, FQNEAQ (reference sequence). Clones were read by immunoSEQ multiplex PCR, and TCRdb kept only the in-frame ones, dropping some. Here the sample spans approximately 200,000 clones, around 88% being singletons. Concerning this clone itself: The antigen is not known.

V gene TRBV7-9 combines with J gene TRBJ1-1; perhaps TRBD1 as D (5 bases). This receptor was identified in an adult in good health. The material sequenced was peripheral blood, taken on day 0 of AZD1222 vaccination. The CDR3 region has the DNA TGTGCCAGCAGCCCCGTCTTGGTGCAGGGTGACACTGAAGCTTTCTTT. It yields the protein CASSPVLVQGDTEAFF.